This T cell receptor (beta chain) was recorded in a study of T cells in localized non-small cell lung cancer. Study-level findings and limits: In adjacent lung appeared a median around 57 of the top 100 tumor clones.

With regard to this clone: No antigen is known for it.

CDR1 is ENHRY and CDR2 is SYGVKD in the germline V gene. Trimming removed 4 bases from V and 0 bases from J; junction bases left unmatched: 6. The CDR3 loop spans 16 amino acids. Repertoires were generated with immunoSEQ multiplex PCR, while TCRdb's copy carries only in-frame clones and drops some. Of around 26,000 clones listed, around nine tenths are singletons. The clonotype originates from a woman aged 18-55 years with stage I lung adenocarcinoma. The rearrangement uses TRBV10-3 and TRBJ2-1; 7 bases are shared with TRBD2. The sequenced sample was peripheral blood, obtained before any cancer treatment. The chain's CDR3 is CAISVLGGSSYNEQFF. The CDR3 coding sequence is TGTGCCATCAGTGTTCTCGGCGGGAGCTCCTACAATGAGCAGTTCTTC.